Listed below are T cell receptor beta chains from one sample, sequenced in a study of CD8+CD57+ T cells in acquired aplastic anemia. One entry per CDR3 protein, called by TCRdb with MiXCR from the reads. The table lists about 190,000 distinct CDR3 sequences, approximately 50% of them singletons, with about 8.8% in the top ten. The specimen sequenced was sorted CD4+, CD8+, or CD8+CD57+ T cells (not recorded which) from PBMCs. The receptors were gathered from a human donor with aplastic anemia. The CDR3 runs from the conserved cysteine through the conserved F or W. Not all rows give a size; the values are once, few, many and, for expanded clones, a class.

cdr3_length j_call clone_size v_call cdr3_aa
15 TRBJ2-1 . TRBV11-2 CASSLGLAAYNEQFF
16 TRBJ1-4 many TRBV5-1 CASSPRPAGTGEKLFF
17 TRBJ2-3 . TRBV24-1 CATSDPGTTSFTDTQYF
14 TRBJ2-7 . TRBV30 CAWKTGQGALEQYF
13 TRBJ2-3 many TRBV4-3 CASSQEFTDTQYF
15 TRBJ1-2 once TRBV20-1 CSARRGTESRYGYTF
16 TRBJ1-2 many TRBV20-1 CSARSGTLSQSEGYTF
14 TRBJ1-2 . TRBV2 CASSDSGTFYGYTF
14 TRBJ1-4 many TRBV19 CASQGRQGDEKLFF
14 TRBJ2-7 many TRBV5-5 CASSQGGGSYEQYF
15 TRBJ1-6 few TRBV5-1 CASSLDTHKGSPLHF
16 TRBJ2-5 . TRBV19 CASSITRDRGRETQYF
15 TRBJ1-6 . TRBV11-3 CASSQGRGQGSPLHF
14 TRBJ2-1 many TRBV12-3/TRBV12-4 CASSLESGVNEQFF
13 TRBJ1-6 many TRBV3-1 CASSQSRGSPLHF
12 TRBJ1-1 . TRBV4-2 CASSLGQDEAFF
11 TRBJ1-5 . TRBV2 CASRTNQPQHF
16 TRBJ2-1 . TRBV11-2 CASSLGSPRSGSEQFF
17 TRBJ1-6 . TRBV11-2 CASSHGFARPLGSPLHF
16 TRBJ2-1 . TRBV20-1 CSANGLWREDTDTQFF
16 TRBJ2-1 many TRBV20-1 CSANHRQGGEAGEQFF
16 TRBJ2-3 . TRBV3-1 CASRAGVPHSTDTQYF
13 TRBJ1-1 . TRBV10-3 CAMWGESNTEAFF